A single sample gave rise to the 16 T cell receptor beta chains below, sequenced in a study of blood T cell dynamics during melanoma immunotherapy. Time point given: week 3, after first cycle of checkpoint inhibitor. Profiled with immunoSEQ multiplex PCR; TCRdb holds only in-frame clones, not every one. The data hold under 9,500 clones, with approximately 85% observed a single time. The sample here was blood, taken from a patient treated with checkpoint blockade. Every receptor here comes from a human donor with melanoma.

This clone was picked up a small number of times. This chain connects TRBV28 to TRBJ1-2, with D maybe TRBD1 (5 bases). This CDR3 spans 14 amino acids. Germline-derived CDR1 and CDR2 are MDHEN and SYDVKM. V was pared by 6 bases and J by 4 bases, with 15 bases between. The CDR3 here is CASSVNAGIYGYTF. In DNA form, the CDR3 reads TGTGCCAGCAGCGTTAACGCAGGGATCTATGGCTACACCTTC.

V and J are TRBV28 and TRBJ2-7; possibly TRBD1 or TRBD2 for D (6 bases each). Looked up from germline, CDR1 is MDHEN and CDR2 is SYDVKM. The CDR3 consists of 14 residues. The V end lost 7 bases, the J end lost 2 bases, and 15 bases lay between the germline ends. The CDR3 loop is CASTSEGGTYEQYF. The CDR3 DNA follows: TGTGCCAGCACTTCCGAGGGGGGAACCTACGAGCAGTACTTC.

The chain joins TRBV19 to TRBJ1-1; a weak D match, TRBD1 (5 bases). Between the trimmed V and J ends, which lost 3 bases and 11 bases, there was a span of 16 bases. Germline V gives CDR1 LNHDA, CDR2 SQIVND (reference sequence). The CDR3 consists of 13 residues. Here the CDR3 DNA reads TGTGCCAGTAGTATCGGGACCGTCCCGGTGGCTTTCTTT. It specifies CASSIGTVPVAFF.

The chain joins TRBV14 to TRBJ1-6, with D tentatively TRBD1 (6 bases). V was clipped by 0 bases and J by 8 bases, with 11 bases between them. In germline, CDR1 is SGHDN, CDR2 FVKESK. This CDR3 has 15 residues. The CDR3 nucleotides are TGTGCCAGCAGCCAAGATGGCAGGGGATATTCACCCCTCCACTTT. This codes for CASSQDGRGYSPLHF.

V and J are TRBV7-9 and TRBJ2-7; D is undetermined. The CDR3 runs to 15 residues. The V gene's germline CDR1 is SEHNR and CDR2 FQNEAQ (reference sequence). Deletions cut 5 bases from V and 3 bases from J, with 17 bases between. DNA of the CDR3: TGTGCCAGCAGCACAGTCGAATTCCGGGTCTACGAGCAGTACTTC. This translates into CASSTVEFRVYEQYF.

V gene TRBV6-6 combines with J gene TRBJ2-7; D is perhaps TRBD1 or TRBD2 (5 bases each). The CDR3 consists of 16 residues. From germline, CDR1 is MNHNY and CDR2 SVGAGI (reference sequence). The V end lost 2 bases, the J end lost 3 bases, and 17 bases lay between the germline ends. In DNA form, the CDR3 reads TGTGCCAGCAGTTACCGCGAGAGGGACGGGGTCTACGAGCAGTACTTC. It yields the protein CASSYRERDGVYEQYF.

The rearrangement links TRBV29-1 to TRBJ2-7; D uncertain. Trimming took off 7 bases at V and 0 bases at J, with 13 bases between the two ends. This CDR3 has 13 residues. Germline assignment: CDR1 SQVTM and CDR2 ANQGSEA. This chain's CDR3 is CSAAVGSSYEQYF. In nucleotides, the CDR3 is TGCAGCGCCGCAGTGGGTTCCTCCTACGAGCAGTACTTC.

The rearrangement uses TRBV28 and TRBJ2-7; TRBD1 aligns across 9 bases. Trimming cost V 2 bases and J 0 bases; bases outside gene matches: 5. The CDR3 runs to 16 residues. The V gene's germline CDR1 is MDHEN and CDR2 SYDVKM. The CDR3 reads CASSLDPGQGSYEQYF. CDR3 nucleotide sequence: TGTGCCAGCAGTTTAGATCCGGGACAGGGCTCCTACGAGCAGTACTTC.

The J gene is TRBJ2-7, the V gene TRBV5-1; TRBD2 matches at 14 bases. The CDR3 loop spans 17 amino acids. J was trimmed by 5 bases and V by 4 bases; bases with no gene match: 11. Germline V CDR1 and CDR2: SGHRS, YFSETQ. The CDR3 loop reads CASSRGQPGLAGDEQYF. The CDR3 nucleotides read TGCGCCAGCAGCCGGGGGCAACCGGGACTAGCGGGAGACGAGCAGTACTTC.

CDR3 residues: CASSFSGRGYEQYF. CDR3 coding DNA: TGTGCCAGCAGCTTTTCCGGGAGAGGCTACGAGCAGTACTTC. The chain is built from TRBV13 and TRBJ2-7, with D tentatively TRBD2 (6 bases). Trimming stripped 3 bases from V and 3 bases from J, with 12 bases between. Germline lookup yields CDR1 PRHDT and CDR2 FYEKMQ (reference sequence). The CDR3 length is 14 residues.

The V gene is TRBV7-8, the J gene TRBJ2-7; no clear D. CDR3 length: 12 amino acids. V was clipped by 4 bases and J by 3 bases, with 7 bases between them. Per the germline V gene, CDR1 is SGHVS and CDR2 is FQNEAQ. The CDR3 region is CASSSGIYEQYF. CDR3 nucleotides: TGTGCCAGCAGCTCAGGAATCTACGAGCAGTACTTC.

The chain carries TRBV7-2 and TRBJ1-5; D possibly corresponds to TRBD1 (5 bases). This CDR3 spans 13 amino acids. The V gene lost 5 bases and the J gene lost 7 bases, with 12 bases spanning the gap. CDR1 SGHTA and CDR2 FQGNSA come from the germline V gene. This CDR3 is CASSPWGGQPQHF. The CDR3 DNA sequence: TGTGCCAGCAGCCCGTGGGGCGGGCAGCCCCAGCATTTT. The full variable domain, completed using reference TRBV7-2 and TRBJ1-5, is GAGVSQSPSNKVTEKGKDVELRCDPISGHTALYWYRQSLGQGLEFLIYFQGNSAPDKSGLPSDRFSAERTGGSVSTLTIQRTQQEDSAVYLCASSPWGGQPQHFGDGTRLSIL.

The chain is built from TRBV7-3 and TRBJ2-1; D possibly corresponds to TRBD2 (6 bases). The CDR3 sequence is 12 residues long. The ends were cut back, 6 bases at V and 10 bases at J, with 13 bases in the middle. CDR1 is SGHTA and CDR2 is FQGTGA in the germline V gene. CDR3 sequence (DNA): TGTGCCAGCAGGGAAAATGGGGGGGAGCAGTTCTTC. Translation gives CASRENGGEQFF.

V gene TRBV5-1 combines with J gene TRBJ1-4; TRBD1 matches 7 bases. This CDR3 region has 14 residues. V shed 4 bases, J shed 3 bases, and the junction held 3 bases outside the gene matches. In germline, CDR1 is SGHRS, CDR2 YFSETQ. The CDR3 loop is CASSPGQPNEKLFF. The CDR3 DNA sequence: TGCGCCAGCAGCCCGGGACAGCCTAATGAAAAACTGTTTTTT.

The rearrangement uses TRBV6-5 and TRBJ2-7; TRBD1 matches 7 bases. CDR3 length equals 13 residues. CDR1 MNHEY and CDR2 SVGAGI come from the germline V gene. V shed 5 bases, J shed 7 bases, and the junction held 8 bases outside the gene matches. The CDR3 sequence: CASSPGQALEQYF. The CDR3 DNA follows: TGTGCCAGCAGTCCAGGACAGGCCCTGGAGCAGTACTTC.

The chain carries TRBV19 and TRBJ1-5; D gene unclear. There are 15 residues in the CDR3. Trimming took off 8 bases at V and 3 bases at J, with 17 bases between the two ends. Per germline, CDR1 LNHDA and CDR2 SQIVND (reference sequence). CDR3 coding DNA: TGTGCCAGTCTTTACTCTCCAAGGCTCAATCAGCCCCAGCATTTT. Protein: CASLYSPRLNQPQHF.